The 27 T cell receptor beta chains listed next were all sequenced from one sample in a study of T cell responses to AZD1222 COVID-19 vaccine. The data were produced by immunoSEQ multiplex PCR, yet TCRdb's version contains in-frame clones alone and is incomplete. Of 100,000 to 150,000 clones listed, about nine tenths were seen once; the top ten hold about 2.1%. Sequenced here: peripheral blood, sampled 28 days after the second AZD1222 dose. The receptor set was obtained from an adult who received the AZD1222 COVID-19 vaccine.

V gene TRBV20-1 combines with J gene TRBJ1-2, with D uncertain. The CDR3 runs 11 residues. Germline V lookup: CDR1 DFQATT, CDR2 SNEGSKA (reference sequence). Trimming pared 6 bases from V and 8 bases from J, leaving 13 bases between. The CDR3 nucleotides are TGCAGTGCCCTCGGACTAGGGGGCTACACCTTC. It yields the protein CSALGLGGYTF.

This chain uses TRBV6-5 with TRBJ2-7; 8 bases agree with TRBD1. V shed 5 bases, J shed 2 bases, and the junction held 2 bases outside the gene matches. The CDR3 runs 13 residues. Germline lookup yields CDR1 MNHEY and CDR2 SVGAGI. The CDR3 DNA sequence: TGTGCCAGCAGTCAGGGACAGGCCTACGAGCAGTACTTC. It yields the protein CASSQGQAYEQYF.

This sequence joins TRBV7-3 and TRBJ2-1; D perhaps matches TRBD1 (6 bases). Germline values: CDR1 SGHTA, CDR2 FQGTGA. The V end lost 4 bases, the J end lost 10 bases, and 17 bases lay between the germline ends. The CDR3 extends over 14 amino acids. DNA of the CDR3: TGTGCCAGCAGCTCCGGGACATCGTTCAAAGAGCAGTTCTTC. Translating gives CASSSGTSFKEQFF.

CDR3 sequence: CASSEGDRGHPHYEQYF. DNA of the CDR3: TGCGCCAGCTCCGAGGGGGACAGGGGCCACCCTCATTACGAGCAGTACTTC. V and J are TRBV10-2 and TRBJ2-7; TRBD1 aligns across 10 bases. The CDR3 loop spans 17 amino acids. V gave up 8 bases and J gave up 4 bases; unmatched junction bases: 17. Per the germline V gene, CDR1 is WSHSY and CDR2 is SAAADI.

This clone was seen only a few times. The CDR3 protein is CASRLRTGRETQYF. CDR3 DNA: TGTGCCAGCAGATTAAGGACAGGGCGGGAGACCCAGTACTTC. The V and J genes are TRBV7-2 and TRBJ2-5, with 8 bases that match TRBD1. Germline CDR1 reads SGHTA; CDR2 reads FQGNSA. The CDR3 totals 14 residues. V lost 6 bases, J lost 5 bases, and 8 bases stayed unmatched.

This clone was seen only once. The CDR3 loop is CAFRDYNEQFF. The CDR3 bases are TGTGCCTTCCGGGATTACAATGAGCAGTTCTTC. The chain couples TRBV10-3 to TRBJ2-1, with D perhaps matching TRBD2 (5 bases). CDR1 is ENHRY, CDR2 SYGVKD, per germline. V was pared by 11 bases and J by 4 bases, with 9 bases between. This CDR3 spans 11 amino acids.

This chain joins TRBV5-1 and TRBJ2-3; perhaps TRBD2 as D (6 bases). Germline V gene data show CDR1 as SGHRS and CDR2 as YFSETQ. The CDR3 has 15 residues. Trimming took 6 bases from V and 5 from J, leaving 19 bases between them. The CDR3 coding sequence is TGCGCCAGCACCTCTAGCGCCGGAGTTAGAGATACGCAGTATTTT. Translating gives CASTSSAGVRDTQYF.

Only a few counts were recorded for this clone. V and J are TRBV30 and TRBJ1-6, with 7 bases that match TRBD1. The CDR3 is 16 amino acids. The germline CDR1 and CDR2 sequences are GTSNPN and SVGIG (reference sequence). The V segment lost 2 bases and the J segment 7 bases; nucleotides outside the gene matches: 11. DNA of the CDR3: TGTGCCTGGAGTCCTACGGGGGACAGCCCAAATTCACCCCTCCACTTT. Amino acids: CAWSPTGDSPNSPLHF.

V is TRBV5-1 and J is TRBJ2-1, with D possibly matching TRBD1 (6 bases). Germline-derived CDR1 and CDR2 are SGHRS and YFSETQ. Trimming left V 0 bases short and J 9 bases short, with 13 bases between. The CDR3 contains 14 residues. The CDR3 is CASSLGLRGGEQFF. CDR3 bases: TGCGCCAGCAGCTTGGGTCTGAGAGGGGGTGAGCAGTTCTTC.

The CDR3 DNA reads as TGTGCCAGCAGAAACAGGGGCCAGGGGTACAATGAGCAGTTCTTC. It codes for CASRNRGQGYNEQFF. The V and J genes are TRBV6-5 and TRBJ2-1; 7 bases agree with TRBD1. V lost 6 bases and J lost 4; bases outside the gene matches: 9. Germline values: CDR1 MNHEY, CDR2 SVGAGI. The CDR3 totals 15 residues.

The chain uses TRBV6-5 and TRBJ1-1; no clear D. The CDR3 is 16 amino acids. V lost 0 bases to trimming and J lost 4 bases, with 15 bases between them. Germline V gene data show CDR1 as MNHEY and CDR2 as SVGAGI. In DNA, the CDR3 is TGTGCCAGCAGTTACTCGTCTACCAGTCCGGGCACTGAAGCTTTCTTT. The encoded protein is CASSYSSTSPGTEAFF.

This chain links TRBV19 with TRBJ1-5; 10 positions agree with TRBD1. Germline trimming cut 6 bases from V and 0 bases from J; bases unmatched to any gene: 5. The CDR3 has 16 residues. CDR1 is LNHDA and CDR2 is SQIVND in the germline V gene (reference sequence). The CDR3 sequence: CASSRDRGDSNQPQHF. For the CDR3, the DNA is TGTGCCAGTAGCCGGGACAGGGGTGATAGCAATCAGCCCCAGCATTTT.

The rearrangement joins TRBV27 to TRBJ2-1; a weak D match, TRBD1 (6 bases). The CDR3 extends over 15 amino acids. Trimming cost V 3 bases and J 1 base, with 10 bases left between them. Germline values: CDR1 MNHEY, CDR2 SMNVEV (reference sequence). This CDR3 is CASSLGTPSYNEQFF. The CDR3 DNA reads TGTGCCAGCAGTTTGGGGACACCTTCCTACAATGAGCAGTTCTTC.

The chain links TRBV11-2 to TRBJ1-4, with TRBD1 identical over 7 bases. This CDR3 region has 15 residues. The V gene end was trimmed by 5 bases and the J gene end by 7 bases; junction bases not matched to a gene: 10. CDR1 is SGHAT and CDR2 is FQNNGV in the germline V gene. The CDR3 DNA is TGTGCCAGCAGCCCCCGTGAGGGGGCGAGTGAAAAACTGTTTTTT. Its protein product is CASSPREGASEKLFF.

The chain couples TRBV15 to TRBJ1-2; D is perhaps TRBD1 (5 bases). The germline V and J ends were trimmed by 3 bases and 4 bases, with 18 bases remaining between them. Germline CDR1 and CDR2: LNHNV and YYDKDF (reference sequence). The CDR3 sequence is 16 residues long. The CDR3 here is CATSRAGTLLGYGYTF. The CDR3, as DNA: TGTGCCACCAGCAGGGCTGGGACCCTCCTCGGCTATGGCTACACCTTC. Combining the CDR3 with reference TRBV15 and TRBJ1-2 gives the whole variable domain DAMVIQNPRYQVTQFGKPVTLSCSQTLNHNVMYWYQQKSSQAPKLLFHYYDKDFNNEADTPDNFQSRRPNTSFCFLDIRSPGLGDTAMYLCATSRAGTLLGYGYTFGSGTRLTVV.

The gene calls are TRBV11-2 and TRBJ2-5; 8 bases fit TRBD2. Germline values: CDR1 SGHAT, CDR2 FQNNGV. This CDR3 comprises 14 residues. The ends lost 5 bases at V and 5 bases at J; junction bases unmatched: 7. The chain's CDR3 is CASSTGRGGETQYF. The CDR3 DNA is TGTGCCAGCAGCACCGGTCGGGGGGGGGAGACCCAGTACTTC.

The rearrangement uses TRBV18 and TRBJ1-3, with 8 bases lining up with TRBD1. CDR3 length: 19 residues. The ends lost 3 bases at V and 2 bases at J; junction bases unmatched: 15. Germline CDR1 reads KGHSH; CDR2 reads LQKENI. The CDR3 nucleotides are TGTGCCAGCTCACCTCCGGGGACAGGACTCATTTTCACTGGAAACACCATATATTTT. Its translation is CASSPPGTGLIFTGNTIYF.

The rearrangement joins TRBV10-3 to TRBJ1-1, with TRBD1 as a possible D gene (5 bases). The CDR3 covers 14 residues. Germline CDR1 reads ENHRY; CDR2 reads SYGVKD. The V gene lost 4 bases and the J gene lost 5 bases, with 14 bases spanning the gap. The CDR3 loop is CAISGGLGDTEAFF. The CDR3 region has the DNA TGTGCCATCAGTGGGGGCCTAGGGGATACTGAAGCTTTCTTT.

The genes are TRBV5-1 and TRBJ2-3; TRBD2 agrees at 7 bases. Germline trimming cut 0 bases from V and 4 bases from J; bases unmatched to any gene: 5. Germline V lookup: CDR1 SGHRS, CDR2 YFSETQ. The CDR3 covers 15 residues. The CDR3 DNA is TGCGCCAGCAGCTTGGGACTAGCATACTCAGATACGCAGTATTTT. Its translation: CASSLGLAYSDTQYF. The full variable domain, completed using reference TRBV5-1 and TRBJ2-3, is KAGVTQTPRYLIKTRGQQVTLSCSPISGHRSVSWYQQTPGQGLQFLFEYFSETQRNKGNFPGRFSGRQFSNSRSEMNVSTLELGDSALYLCASSLGLAYSDTQYFGPGTRLTVL.

The rearrangement links TRBV27 to TRBJ1-2, with a possible D match to TRBD1 (5 bases). Germline loops: CDR1 MNHEY, CDR2 SMNVEV (reference sequence). V was trimmed by 10 bases and J by 8 bases, leaving 23 bases between them. The CDR3 length is 14 residues. The CDR3 is CATGPYGADRGYTF. CDR3 coding DNA: TGTGCCACCGGACCATACGGGGCGGATAGAGGCTACACCTTC.

Of note for this clone: At the DNA level, this CDR3 is encoded by other sequences in the same sample as well. V is TRBV6-5 and J is TRBJ2-1; TRBD2 aligns across 11 bases. CDR3 length equals 15 residues. The germline V gene encodes CDR1 MNHEY and CDR2 SVGAGI. Unmatched junction bases numbered 5, after V lost 6 bases and J lost 4 bases. CDR3 nucleotide sequence: TGTGCCAGCAGACCCGGGACTAGCGGATACAATGAGCAGTTCTTC. This encodes CASRPGTSGYNEQFF.

J is TRBJ1-5 and V is TRBV6-2 or TRBV6-3, with D possibly matching TRBD1 (6 bases). Germline V CDR1 and CDR2: MNHEY, SVGEGT. Trimming removed 2 bases at V and 7 bases at J, with 12 bases between. This CDR3 comprises 14 residues. CDR3 protein: CASSYEGGWQPQHF. The CDR3 nucleotides are TGTGCCAGCAGTTACGAGGGGGGCTGGCAGCCCCAGCATTTT.

The V call is TRBV5-1, the J call TRBJ1-4; D is perhaps TRBD1 (5 bases). The CDR3 contains 15 residues. The germline V gene encodes CDR1 SGHRS and CDR2 YFSETQ. V was cut by 4 bases and J by 5 bases, with 15 bases left in between. CDR3 sequence reads: CASSKRDGANEKLFF. In nucleotides, the CDR3 is TGCGCCAGCAGCAAACGGGACGGAGCAAATGAAAAACTGTTTTTT.

V and J are TRBV24-1 and TRBJ2-3, with D unresolved. The CDR3 loop spans 14 amino acids. V lost 3 bases and J lost 2, with 8 bases in between. Looked up from germline, CDR1 is KGHDR and CDR2 is SFDVKD. CDR3 amino acids: CATSDPLLTDTQYF. CDR3 coding DNA: TGTGCCACCAGTGATCCTTTACTCACAGATACGCAGTATTTT.

This chain connects TRBV7-9 to TRBJ2-7; D remains ambiguous. From germline, CDR1 is SEHNR and CDR2 FQNEAQ (reference sequence). Deletions cut 2 bases from V and 3 bases from J, with 5 bases between. The CDR3 is 12 residues long. The CDR3 is CASSLNDYEQYF. The CDR3 DNA reads as TGTGCCAGCAGCTTAAACGACTACGAGCAGTACTTC.

This chain connects TRBV19 to TRBJ1-1; D is ambiguous. Trimming pared 3 bases from V and 5 bases from J, leaving 13 bases between. The germline CDR1 and CDR2 sequences are LNHDA and SQIVND (reference sequence). The CDR3 runs 14 residues. CDR3 nucleotides: TGTGCCAGTAGTATCGGTGACGGTCCAACTGAAGCTTTCTTT. It is translated as CASSIGDGPTEAFF.

The rearrangement joins TRBV25-1 to TRBJ2-5, with D uncertain. This CDR3 has 14 residues. V was trimmed by 3 bases and J by 2 bases, leaving 10 bases between them. Germline V lookup: CDR1 MGHDK, CDR2 SYGVNS. In nucleotides, the CDR3 is TGTGCCAGCAGTGATTCTTCGGTACAAGAGACCCAGTACTTC. Its translation: CASSDSSVQETQYF.